These T cell receptor beta chains were read from a single sample in a study of T cell responses to AZD1222 COVID-19 vaccine. The protocol was immunoSEQ multiplex PCR, while the TCRdb copy is restricted to in-frame clones and leaves out a portion. Here the sample spans roughly 140,000 clones, approximately 94% being singletons. The sequences come from peripheral blood, collected on day 0 of AZD1222 vaccination. Receptors were obtained from an adult in good health. Each CDR3 is given with its conserved first and last residue. A D gene is named only where the DNA matches it firmly. Clone size is stated in some rows and not others, as once, few, many or a class when expanded.

>17|NA|TRBJ2-1|TRBV5-4|TRBD2
CASSPIAGATANNEQFF
TGTGCCAGCAGCCCCATAGCGGGAGCAACAGCTAACAATGAGCAGTTCTTC
>17|NA|TRBJ2-2|TRBV4-1|TRBD1
CASSYDQDRANTGELFF
TGCGCCAGCAGCTATGATCAAGACAGGGCGAACACCGGGGAGCTGTTTTTT
>17|NA|TRBJ1-2|TRBV12-2|NA
CASRLEGRGTGPYGYTF
TGTGCAAGTCGCTTAGAAGGAAGAGGAACAGGACCCTATGGCTACACCTTC
>13|NA|TRBJ1-2|TRBV28|TRBD1
CASSPWTGYGYTF
TGTGCCAGCAGTCCGTGGACAGGGTATGGCTACACCTTC
>16|once|TRBJ1-2|TRBV2|NA
CASSEARGGAYSGYTF
TGTGCCAGCAGTGAAGCGCGTGGAGGGGCATATTCCGGCTACACCTTC
>15|NA|TRBJ2-1|TRBV10-3|NA
CAISESKGDINEQFF
TGTGCCATCAGTGAGTCGAAAGGAGACATCAATGAGCAGTTCTTC
>15|NA|TRBJ1-5|TRBV28|TRBD1
CASSRTGDYSQPQHF
TGTGCCAGCAGTCGGACAGGGGATTATAGTCAGCCCCAGCATTTT
>15|NA|TRBJ2-2|TRBV6-5|NA
CASSSTTGAVRELFF
TGTGCCAGCAGTTCCACGACCGGGGCAGTCAGGGAGCTGTTTTTT
>15|NA|TRBJ1-1|TRBV11-1|NA
CASSLAGPMNTEAFF
TGTGCCAGCAGCCTTGCTGGTCCGATGAACACTGAAGCTTTCTTT
>13|NA|TRBJ1-2|TRBV30|NA
CAWSERGYYGYTF
TGTGCCTGGAGTGAGAGGGGTTACTATGGCTACACCTTC
>14|NA|TRBJ1-2|TRBV7-9|TRBD1
CASSLGQGADGYTF
TGTGCCAGCAGCTTGGGCCAGGGGGCTGATGGCTACACCTTC
>19|NA|TRBJ2-3|TRBV6-1|TRBD2
CASSAIVAGLSGSTDTQYF
TGTGCCAGCAGTGCGATTGTAGCGGGGCTTTCTGGAAGCACAGATACGCAGTATTTT
>16|NA|TRBJ1-1|TRBV5-4|TRBD1
CASSQGDRNLNTEAFF
TGTGCCAGCAGCCAAGGGGACAGAAATTTGAACACTGAAGCTTTCTTT
>12|NA|TRBJ1-2|TRBV10-3|NA
CAISFQPSGYTF
TGTGCCATCAGTTTCCAACCCAGTGGCTACACCTTC
>13|NA|TRBJ2-3|TRBV3-1/TRBV3-2|NA
CASSQSLTDTQYF
TGTGCCAGCAGCCAGAGTCTCACAGATACGCAGTATTTT
>13|NA|TRBJ1-2|TRBV3-1/TRBV3-2|NA
CASSPLLGIGYTF
TGTGCCAGCAGCCCCCTTCTGGGGATTGGCTACACCTTC
>15|NA|TRBJ2-6|TRBV5-1|NA
CASSQQGAGANVLTF
TGCGCCAGCAGTCAACAGGGCGCTGGGGCCAACGTCCTGACTTTC
>14|NA|TRBJ2-2|TRBV11-2|NA
CASSSRTFTGELFF
TGTGCCAGCAGCTCGCGGACTTTCACCGGGGAGCTGTTTTTT
>12|NA|TRBJ2-1|TRBV3-1/TRBV3-2|NA
CASSQVGLEQFF
TGTGCCAGCAGCCAAGTTGGACTAGAGCAGTTCTTC
>15|NA|TRBJ2-3|TRBV5-1|NA
CASSLVAASTDTQYF
TGCGCCAGCAGCTTGGTGGCAGCTAGCACAGATACGCAGTATTTT
>13|NA|TRBJ2-2|TRBV11-2|NA
CASSSALDGELFF
TGTGCCAGCAGCTCCGCCCTTGACGGGGAGCTGTTTTTT
>15|NA|TRBJ2-1|TRBV4-3|TRBD2
CASSQSGSRRNEQFF
TGCGCCAGCAGCCAAAGCGGGAGTCGGAGGAATGAGCAGTTCTTC
>16|NA|TRBJ2-1|TRBV10-3|TRBD1
CAISDFRDSVYNEQFF
TGTGCCATCAGTGACTTCCGGGACAGCGTCTACAATGAGCAGTTCTTC
>18|NA|TRBJ1-1|TRBV3-1/TRBV3-2|NA
CASSHTDGLRSLNTEAFF
TGTGCCAGCAGCCATACGGACGGTCTTCGGAGCCTGAACACTGAAGCTTTCTTT
>16|NA|TRBJ1-6|TRBV4-1|NA
CASSQAPGRYNSPLHF
TGCGCCAGCAGCCAAGCCCCGGGACGGTATAATTCACCCCTCCACTTT
>15|NA|TRBJ1-3|TRBV5-3|NA
CARSLVHPSGNTIYF
TGTGCCAGAAGCTTGGTTCATCCCTCTGGAAACACCATATATTTT
>19|few|TRBJ2-4|TRBV7-2|NA
CASSLAPWVGGRFQNIQYF
TGTGCCAGCAGCTTAGCGCCGTGGGTAGGGGGAAGGTTCCAAAACATTCAGTACTTC
>16|once|TRBJ2-1|TRBV18|TRBD2
CASSPRTSGGADEQFF
TGTGCCAGCTCACCAAGAACTAGCGGGGGGGCTGATGAGCAGTTCTTC
>14|once|TRBJ1-6|TRBV7-8|NA
CASSLRGINSPLHF
TGTGCCAGCAGCTTAAGGGGGATTAATTCACCCCTCCACTTT
>12|NA|TRBJ1-2|TRBV20-1|NA
CSASEANYGYTF
TGCAGTGCTAGTGAGGCTAACTATGGCTACACCTTC
>15|NA|TRBJ2-1|TRBV7-3|TRBD2
CASSLLAGGPWEQFF
TGTGCCAGCAGCCTACTAGCGGGAGGGCCATGGGAGCAGTTCTTC
>15|NA|TRBJ1-5|TRBV6-2/TRBV6-3|NA
CASSNRTLKNQPQHF
TGTGCCAGCAGTAACAGGACCCTTAAAAATCAGCCCCAGCATTTT
>16|NA|TRBJ2-1|TRBV4-1|NA
CASSQDPQHYYNEQFF
TGCGCCAGCAGCCAAGATCCCCAGCACTACTACAATGAGCAGTTCTTC
>12|NA|TRBJ1-2|TRBV12-3/TRBV12-4|NA
CASTYNRDGYTF
TGTGCCAGCACATATAACAGGGACGGCTACACCTTC
>13|NA|TRBJ1-5|TRBV2|NA
CASKDDSNQPQHF
TGTGCCAGCAAGGACGATAGCAATCAGCCCCAGCATTTT
>12|NA|TRBJ2-5|TRBV6-2/TRBV6-3|NA
CASSYSPETQYF
TGTGCCAGCAGTTACAGTCCAGAGACCCAGTACTTC
>15|NA|TRBJ1-5|TRBV19|NA
CASSISDYSNQPQHF
TGTGCCAGTAGTATATCGGATTATAGCAATCAGCCCCAGCATTTT
>17|NA|TRBJ1-1|TRBV18|NA
CASSPGVPGTQNTEAFF
TGTGCCAGCTCACCAGGCGTACCCGGCACACAGAACACTGAAGCTTTCTTT
>15|NA|TRBJ2-1|TRBV5-1|TRBD2
CASSLDTSGSGEQFF
TGCGCCAGCAGCTTGGATACTAGCGGGAGCGGGGAGCAGTTCTTC
>17|NA|TRBJ2-1|TRBV3-1/TRBV3-2|NA
CASSQVPLTGSYNEQFF
TGTGCCAGCAGCCAAGTCCCTCTGACAGGTTCCTACAATGAGCAGTTCTTC
>13|NA|TRBJ1-1|TRBV28|NA
CASSLSGNPEAFF
TGTGCCAGCAGTTTATCCGGTAACCCTGAAGCTTTCTTT